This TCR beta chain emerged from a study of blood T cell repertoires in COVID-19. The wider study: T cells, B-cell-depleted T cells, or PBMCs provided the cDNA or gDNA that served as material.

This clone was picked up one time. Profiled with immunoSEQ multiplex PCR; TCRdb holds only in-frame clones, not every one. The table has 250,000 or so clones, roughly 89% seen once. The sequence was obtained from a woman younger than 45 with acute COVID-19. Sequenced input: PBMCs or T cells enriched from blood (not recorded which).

The CDR3 spells CATSAPSAVPFYNEQFF. The CDR3 DNA reads TGTGCCACCAGCGCCCCAAGCGCCGTTCCCTTCTACAATGAGCAGTTCTTC. The chain uses TRBV15 and TRBJ2-1; D remains ambiguous. The germline CDR1 and CDR2 sequences are LNHNV and YYDKDF (reference sequence). This CDR3 region has 17 residues. With 5 bases removed from V and 3 bases from J, the gap between germline ends came to 20 bases.